This TCR beta chain was observed in a study of blood T cell repertoires in COVID-19. Trimming shortened V by 6 bases and J by 3 bases, and 20 bases separated the two germline ends. Germline-derived CDR1 and CDR2 are MGHDK and SYGVNS. The length of the CDR3 is 16 residues. The repertoire was sequenced with immunoSEQ multiplex PCR; TCRdb's copy has only in-frame clones and lacks some. The sample has approximately 210,000 clones; 80% to 90% are singletons. Sequenced sample: peripheral blood. The TCR was taken from a man aged 50-60 years with active or convalescent COVID-19. The rearrangement uses TRBV25-1 and TRBJ1-2; D may be TRBD1 (5 bases). The chain's CDR3 is CASSPAGRNPHYGYTF. The CDR3 DNA follows: TGTGCCAGCAGCCCCGCGGGACGTAATCCCCACTATGGCTACACCTTC.